This passage covers 26 T cell receptor beta chains from one sample sequenced in a study of CD8+ T cells in alopecia areata. Treatment here: oral pan-JAK inhibitor, 5-10 mg twice daily. After isolation, RNA underwent reverse transcription to generate cDNA as the sequencing template. Assay used: immunoSEQ multiplex PCR; TCRdb lists only in-frame clones, some missing. Altogether roughly 220,000 clones are present, roughly two fifths being singletons, with the ten largest covering 0.4% to 0.55%. The specimen was CD4+ T cells sorted from blood, collected between weeks 30 and 35, from a patient treated with tofacitinib. The receptors shown here come from a human donor with alopecia areata.

This chain uses TRBV14 with TRBJ1-2, with no clear D. The CDR3 is made up of 13 amino acids. V was pared by 1 base and J by 13 bases, with 16 bases between. The germline gives CDR1 SGHDN, CDR2 FVKESK. CDR3 in amino acids: CASSQVAGSAATF. The DNA for the CDR3 is TGTGCCAGCAGCCAAGTTGCAGGATCCGCCGCCACCTTC.

This clone was observed a few times. The rearrangement joins TRBV9 to TRBJ1-4; maybe TRBD1 (5 bases). The CDR3 covers 17 residues. V lost 0 bases and J lost 5, with 17 bases in between. Germline CDR1 and CDR2: SGDLS and YYNGEE. In DNA form, the CDR3 reads TGTGCCAGCAGCGTAGGTCCGTCACAGGCGACGAATGAAAAACTGTTTTTT. Translation: CASSVGPSQATNEKLFF.

The genes are TRBV7-9 and TRBJ2-3, with 8 bases identical to TRBD1. The CDR3 length is 14 residues. The V segment lost 3 bases and the J segment 2 bases; nucleotides outside the gene matches: 1. Germline loops: CDR1 SEHNR, CDR2 FQNEAQ (reference sequence). The CDR3 reads CASSLTGVTDTQYF. The CDR3, as DNA: TGTGCCAGCAGCTTGACAGGGGTCACAGATACGCAGTATTTT.

The sample holds a few counts of this clone. The chain is built from TRBV7-8 and TRBJ2-5; unclear D gene. This CDR3 is 17 amino acids long. CDR1 and CDR2 from the germline V gene are SGHVS and FQNEAQ. V dropped 1 base and J dropped 4 bases, with 19 bases sitting between them. The CDR3 nucleotides read TGTGCCAGCAGCTTAGGCCGGGCGGTCCGTCCTCCAGAGACCCAGTACTTC. Protein: CASSLGRAVRPPETQYF.

The chain's CDR3 is CASSPSGVYGYTF. CDR3 bases: TGTGCCAGCAGCCCTAGTGGGGTCTATGGCTACACCTTC. V gene TRBV7-9 combines with J gene TRBJ1-2; D not resolved. There are 13 residues in the CDR3. The V gene lost 5 bases and the J gene lost 4 bases, with 11 bases spanning the gap. Germline assignment: CDR1 SEHNR and CDR2 FQNEAQ (reference sequence).

The chain links TRBV29-1 to TRBJ2-3; 8 bases are a match to TRBD2. The CDR3 sequence is 16 residues long. The germline gives CDR1 SQVTM, CDR2 ANQGSEA. The V and J ends lost 0 bases and 1 base, in that order; junction bases with no gene match: 6. The CDR3, as DNA: TGCAGCGTTGAAGATCGTTTTAGCGGGGGCACAGATACGCAGTATTTT. Amino acids: CSVEDRFSGGTDTQYF.

The V gene is TRBV4-1, the J gene TRBJ1-1; 7 bases are shared with TRBD1. V was clipped by 2 bases and J by 7 bases; unmatched bases: 4. Germline-derived CDR1 and CDR2 are MGHRA and YSYEKL. The CDR3 has 13 residues. Here the CDR3 DNA reads TGCGCCAGCAGCCAAAAGGGGGCATTTGAAGCTTTCTTT. Amino acids: CASSQKGAFEAFF.

The CDR3 reads CASSPTFDQPQHF. The CDR3 region has the DNA TGTGCCAGCAGCCCGACATTCGATCAGCCCCAGCATTTT. This sequence joins TRBV11-2 and TRBJ1-5; D not certain. The CDR3 extends over 13 amino acids. Germline V gives CDR1 SGHAT, CDR2 FQNNGV. V was cut by 5 bases and J by 5 bases, with 10 bases left in between.

A single count supports this clone. This chain joins TRBV15 and TRBJ2-3, with TRBD2 matching 11 bases. Per germline, CDR1 LNHNV and CDR2 YYDKDF (reference sequence). This CDR3 spans 15 amino acids. J gave up 11 bases and V 1 base, and 8 bases lay outside the gene matches. The CDR3 DNA reads TGTGCCACCAGCAGAGGAGAACTAGCGGGAGTAGGGCAGTATTTT. The encoded protein is CATSRGELAGVGQYF.

The rearrangement joins TRBV29-1 to TRBJ1-3; D remains unclear. V lost 5 bases, J lost 0 bases, and 5 bases lay in between. Per germline, CDR1 SQVTM and CDR2 ANQGSEA. The CDR3 is made up of 12 amino acids. The DNA for the CDR3 is TGCAGCGTTCCCTCCTCTGGAAACACCATATATTTT. Protein sequence: CSVPSSGNTIYF.

This clone has a handful of counts. The chain recombines TRBV19 with TRBJ2-3; TRBD2 matches 9 bases. Losses at the gene ends were 8 bases for V and 0 bases for J; bases not matched to a gene: 3. CDR3 length: 14 residues. CDR1 LNHDA and CDR2 SQIVND come from the germline V gene (reference sequence). CDR3 region: CASCSGSSTDTQYF. The CDR3 nucleotides are TGTGCCAGTTGTAGCGGGAGCAGCACAGATACGCAGTATTTT.

This clone has only a few counts. V usage is TRBV5-1 and J usage is TRBJ1-4; 8 bases agree with TRBD1. The junction had 10 bases not matched to a gene; V was cut back by 2 bases and J by 10 bases. Germline CDR1 and CDR2: SGHRS and YFSETQ. The CDR3 runs to 15 residues. The CDR3 DNA is TGCGCCAGCAGCTTTGGTCGTGGACAGGGAGGAAAACTGTTTTTT. Translating it yields CASSFGRGQGGKLFF.

V usage is TRBV30 and J usage is TRBJ1-1, with a possible D match to TRBD1 (6 bases). The CDR3 is 16 residues long. Trimming cost V 4 bases and J 0 bases, with 18 bases left between them. CDR1 and CDR2 (germline): GTSNPN, SVGIG (reference sequence). CDR3 protein: CAWKGANRAMNTEAFF. The DNA for the CDR3 is TGTGCCTGGAAAGGGGCCAACAGGGCCATGAACACTGAAGCTTTCTTT.

This chain links TRBV30 with TRBJ2-6; D not certain. There are 14 residues in the CDR3. V lost 0 bases and J lost 2, with 5 bases in between. CDR1 GTSNPN and CDR2 SVGIG come from the germline V gene (reference sequence). The CDR3 DNA follows: TGTGCCTGGAGTGTGAATCCTGGGGCCAACGTCCTGACTTTC. Its protein product is CAWSVNPGANVLTF.

This clone was detected a few times. The CDR3 coding sequence is TGTGCCAGCAGCTTTGTGGGTGACATTCAGTACTTC. Its translation is CASSFVGDIQYF. The J gene is TRBJ2-4, the V gene TRBV5-6, with D hard to call. The germline V gene has CDR1 SGHDT and CDR2 YYEEEE. The CDR3 loop spans 12 amino acids. Trimming cost V 2 bases and J 8 bases, with 8 bases left between them.

In its sample, this clone was seen a few times. The chain combines TRBV11-2 with TRBJ2-7; 10 bases align to TRBD1. The CDR3 has 15 residues. Germline V lookup: CDR1 SGHAT, CDR2 FQNNGV. V dropped 8 bases and J dropped 2; count of bases not matched to a gene: 9. The CDR3 nucleotides read TGTGCCAGCGCCAAAACCGGGACAGGGGCCTACGAGCAGTACTTC. The encoded protein is CASAKTGTGAYEQYF.

The chain couples TRBV9 to TRBJ2-2; D gene uncertain. Looked up from germline, CDR1 is SGDLS and CDR2 is YYNGEE. V dropped 2 bases and J dropped 5 bases, with 7 bases sitting between them. The CDR3 totals 13 residues. The CDR3 bases are TGTGCCAGCAGCGTCCAAGGGACCGGGGAGCTGTTTTTT. It codes for CASSVQGTGELFF.

The gene calls are TRBV2 and TRBJ1-1, with D unclear. The CDR3 length is 15 residues. CDR1 and CDR2 from the germline V gene are SNHLY and FYNNEI. Trimming stripped 6 bases from V and 1 base from J, with 15 bases between. The CDR3 loop is CASRRSGGENTEAFF. The CDR3 bases are TGTGCCAGCAGACGATCGGGTGGGGAGAACACTGAAGCTTTCTTT.

This clone was recorded at least ten times. The chain is built from TRBV5-4 and TRBJ2-7; TRBD2 might be the D (6 bases). Germline-derived CDR1 and CDR2 are SGHNT and YYREEE (reference sequence). The V end lost 1 base, the J end lost 7 bases, and 15 bases lay between the germline ends. The CDR3 consists of 14 residues. As DNA, the CDR3 is TGTGCCAGCAGCTTGCGCGGGGCACCGGGAGAGCAGTACTTC. It codes for CASSLRGAPGEQYF.

This clone occurred a few times. This chain joins TRBV9 and TRBJ1-1; no definite D call. Deletions cut 0 bases from V and 0 bases from J, with 3 bases between. CDR1 and CDR2 (germline): SGDLS, YYNGEE. The CDR3 sequence is 13 residues long. CDR3: CASSVALNTEAFF. The CDR3, as DNA: TGTGCCAGCAGCGTAGCTCTGAACACTGAAGCTTTCTTT. The full variable domain, in which reference TRBV9 and TRBJ1-1 provide the parts outside the CDR3, is DSGVTQTPKHLITATGQRVTLRCSPRSGDLSVYWYQQSLDQGLQFLIQYYNGEERAKGNILERFSAQQFPDLHSELNLSSLELGDSALYFCASSVALNTEAFFGQGTRLTVV.

This clone was seen a handful of times. The chain combines TRBV7-3 with TRBJ2-2; unclear D gene. Germline-derived CDR1 and CDR2 are SGHTA and FQGTGA. The CDR3 is made up of 14 amino acids. V was shortened by 4 bases and J by 7 bases, with 13 bases between the two germline ends. The CDR3 DNA is TGTGCCAGCAGCTCCCCTCCGGAAGGCGGGGAGCTGTTTTTT. Its protein is CASSSPPEGGELFF.

The rearrangement joins TRBV18 to TRBJ1-2, with D possibly matching TRBD1 (5 bases). V lost 3 bases and J lost 4, with 9 bases in between. Germline CDR1 KGHSH, CDR2 LQKENI. This CDR3 region has 13 residues. The CDR3 nucleotides are TGTGCCAGCTCACCCGACAGAGCCTATGGCTACACCTTC. It specifies CASSPDRAYGYTF.

V gene TRBV29-1 combines with J gene TRBJ2-3; 8 bases fit TRBD2. Germline CDR1 and CDR2: SQVTM and ANQGSEA. V lost 7 bases to trimming and J lost 5 bases; unmatched junction nucleotides: 11. This CDR3 is 14 amino acids long. The CDR3 DNA reads TGCAGCGGCGCCCCGGGAGGGCCGGTAGATACGCAGTATTTT. This codes for CSGAPGGPVDTQYF.

This clone showed up just once. The rearrangement uses TRBV7-2 and TRBJ1-5; the match to TRBD1 covers 7 bases. The germline V gene encodes CDR1 SGHTA and CDR2 FQGNSA. The CDR3 runs to 16 residues. J lost 6 bases, V lost 3 bases, and 11 bases had no gene match. The CDR3 DNA reads as TGTGCCAGCAGCTTGGTGACAGGGTCTATTAGTCAGCCCCAGCATTTT. This gives the protein CASSLVTGSISQPQHF.

The chain joins TRBV4-2 to TRBJ2-1, with TRBD2 identical over 8 bases. The CDR3 loop spans 17 amino acids. J lost 4 bases, V lost 0 bases, and 8 bases had no gene match. Germline-derived CDR1 and CDR2 are LGHNA and YNFKEQ. CDR3 amino acids: CASSQDPSAGGYNEQFF. The CDR3, as DNA: TGTGCCAGCAGCCAAGACCCCTCGGCGGGAGGTTACAATGAGCAGTTCTTC.

This chain links TRBV5-1 with TRBJ2-5, with D possibly being TRBD2 (6 bases). This CDR3 is built from 12 residues. V lost 7 bases and J 5 bases, leaving 12 bases between the germline ends. Germline lookup yields CDR1 SGHRS and CDR2 YFSETQ. CDR3 region: CASRAEGETQYF. In DNA, the CDR3 is TGCGCCAGCCGCGCGGAGGGGGAGACCCAGTACTTC. The complete variable domain, with remaining parts taken from reference TRBV5-1 and TRBJ2-5, reads KAGVTQTPRYLIKTRGQQVTLSCSPISGHRSVSWYQQTPGQGLQFLFEYFSETQRNKGNFPGRFSGRQFSNSRSEMNVSTLELGDSALYLCASRAEGETQYFGPGTRLLVL.